The subject of this entry is one TCR beta chain. The data belong to a study of cytomegalovirus exposure and HLA in healthy donors. The PCR contained 60 Vbeta and 13 Jbeta primers. The assay was immunoSEQ multiplex PCR, and TCRdb's table has in-frame clones only and misses some. The sample yields approximately 120,000 clones, about four fifths seen once. The CDR3 covers 16 residues. Trimming cost V 4 bases and J 0 bases, with 16 bases left between them. Germline lookup yields CDR1 SGHTS and CDR2 YDEGEE. V and J are TRBV5-8 and TRBJ1-1, with D possibly matching TRBD1 (5 bases). The sample taken for sequencing was PBMCs. The source of this sequence is a woman aged 55-75 years in good health and CMV-seropositive. Here the CDR3 reads CASSLGTPPMNTEAFF. The CDR3 region has the DNA TGTGCCAGCAGCCTGGGGACTCCCCCTATGAACACTGAAGCTTTCTTT.